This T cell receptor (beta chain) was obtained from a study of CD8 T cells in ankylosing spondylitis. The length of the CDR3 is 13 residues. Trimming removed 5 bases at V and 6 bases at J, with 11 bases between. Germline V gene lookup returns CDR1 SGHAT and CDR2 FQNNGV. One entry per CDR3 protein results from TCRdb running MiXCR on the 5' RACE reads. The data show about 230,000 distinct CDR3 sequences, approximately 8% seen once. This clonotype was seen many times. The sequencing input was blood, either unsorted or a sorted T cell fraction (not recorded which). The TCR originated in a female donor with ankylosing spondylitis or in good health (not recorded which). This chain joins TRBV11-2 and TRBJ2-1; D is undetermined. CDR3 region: CASSTTISNEQFF. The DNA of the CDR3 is TGTGCCAGCAGCACCACTATCTCCAATGAGCAGTTCTTC.